Each of the 9 T cell receptor beta chains below was sequenced from the same sample in a study of T cells in Graves' hyperthyroidism and ophthalmopathy. The investigators amplified TCR beta CDR3 regions from RNA transcripts. When the TCR CDR3 underwent first-round RT-PCR, the HTBI primer set was used. TCRdb re-derived calls from the multiplex PCR reads in MiXCR, one entry per CDR3 protein. The sample carries about 480,000 distinct CDR3 sequences, around an eighth recorded once. What was sequenced was blood. These receptors were obtained from a woman aged 18-29 years with Graves' hyperthyroidism.

The chain carries TRBV3-1 and TRBJ2-1; 13 bases agree with TRBD2. Germline assignment: CDR1 LGHDT and CDR2 YNNKEL (reference sequence). V was clipped by 6 bases and J by 9 bases; unmatched bases: 5. The CDR3 spans 14 residues. The CDR3 DNA is TGTGCCAGCAGTCTCGGGACTAGCGGGACTGAGCAGTTCTTC. It codes for CASSLGTSGTEQFF.

The table lists this clonotype with many counts. The chain is built from TRBV7-2 and TRBJ2-3; D might be TRBD1 or TRBD2, each matching 5 bases. The V and J ends lost 2 bases and 4 bases respectively, with 19 bases between them. There are 17 residues in the CDR3. Germline V gene lookup returns CDR1 SGHTA and CDR2 FQGNSA. CDR3 DNA: TGTGCCAGCAGCTTATACCTAATCGGGACCATGGCAGATACGCAGTATTTT. Protein sequence: CASSLYLIGTMADTQYF.

The chain joins TRBV2 to TRBJ2-7; D not resolved. Germline CDR1 is SNHLY and CDR2 is FYNNEI. The CDR3 runs 14 residues. The V end was cut by 3 bases, the J end by 0 bases, with 9 bases between. The CDR3 sequence: CASSDTVSSYEQYV. In nucleotides, the CDR3 is TGTGCCAGCAGTGATACGGTTAGCTCCTACGAGCAGTACGTC.

The V call is TRBV20-1, the J call TRBJ1-1; D remains unclear. The V end lost 0 bases, the J end lost 1 base, and 9 bases lay between the germline ends. Per germline, CDR1 DFQATT and CDR2 SNEGSKA (reference sequence). The CDR3 is 14 residues long. CDR3 residues: CSAREGGQNTEAFF. CDR3 coding DNA: TGCAGTGCTAGAGAGGGAGGGCAGAACACTGAAGCTTTCTTT.

This clonotype was counted ten times or more. The genes are TRBV29-1 and TRBJ2-5; perhaps D is TRBD1 or TRBD2 (5 bases each). The CDR3 is made up of 14 amino acids. The germline gives CDR1 SQVTM, CDR2 ANQGSEA. V gave up 0 bases and J gave up 2 bases, with 10 bases separating them. The CDR3 loop is CSVEDGEGQETQYF. The CDR3 region has the DNA TGCAGCGTTGAAGATGGAGAGGGGCAAGAGACCCAGTACTTC.

The chain recombines TRBV20-1 with TRBJ2-2, with TRBD1 matching over 9 bases. The CDR3 runs 15 residues. Trimming at V came to 5 bases and at J to 4 bases, leaving 8 bases not matched to a gene. Germline CDR1 DFQATT, CDR2 SNEGSKA (reference sequence). In nucleotides, the CDR3 is TGCAGTGCTGGGGACAGGGAAGGGGGCACCGGGGAGCTGTTTTTT. Amino acid sequence: CSAGDREGGTGELFF.

Worth noting for this clonotype: A much larger clone differs from this one at a single base, so this may be a read error. J is TRBJ2-3 and V is TRBV2; TRBD2 agrees at 11 bases. The CDR3 length is 16 residues. Germline CDR1 and CDR2: SNHLY and FYNNEI. This chain's CDR3 is CASTLTSGTSTGTQYF. CDR3 in DNA: TGTGCCAGCACCTTGACTAGCGGGACTAGCACAGGTACGCAGTATTTT. The whole variable domain, filled in from reference TRBV2 and TRBJ2-3, reads EPEVTQTPSHQVTQMGQEVILRCVPISNHLYFYWYRQILGQKVEFLVSFYNNEISEKSEIFDDQFSVERPDGSNFTLKIRSTKLEDSAMYFCASTLTSGTSTGTQYFGPGTRLTVL.

The chain has TRBV20-1 and TRBJ2-1, with 7 positions matching TRBD2. This CDR3 comprises 11 residues. The V gene end was trimmed by 3 bases and the J gene end by 9 bases; junction bases not matched to a gene: 2. Germline lookup yields CDR1 DFQATT and CDR2 SNEGSKA (reference sequence). CDR3 nucleotide sequence: TGCAGTGCTAGGTTAGCGGGTGAGCAGTTCTTC. It is translated as CSARLAGEQFF.

Ten or more counts support this clonotype. V gene TRBV13 combines with J gene TRBJ2-1; TRBD2 agrees at 8 bases. V gave up 1 base and J gave up 8 bases; unmatched junction bases: 10. Germline-derived CDR1 and CDR2 are PRHDT and FYEKMQ (reference sequence). CDR3 length equals 16 residues. CDR3: CASSLDGTRNRDEQFF. The CDR3 coding sequence is TGTGCCAGCAGCTTAGATGGGACTAGAAACCGGGATGAGCAGTTCTTC.